This is a list of T cell receptor beta chains from one sample in a study of T-cell reconstitution after alpha-beta-depleted transplantation in children. TCRdb passed the PCR reads through MiXCR, listing each CDR3 protein once. Of a few hundred thousand distinct CDR3 sequences in the sample, roughly 30% were seen once. Here the sequenced sample was PBMCs, taken before TCRalphabeta/CD19-depleted stem cell transplant. The origin of the receptors is a boy under two years old with Wiskott-Aldrich syndrome, due to receive a stem cell transplant. Each CDR3 is given with its conserved first and last residue.

J gene: TRBJ1-1
V gene: TRBV10-3
CDR3 protein: CAISDGRNTEAFF

J gene: TRBJ2-1
V gene: TRBV20-1
CDR3 protein: CSATAGHLYNEQFF

J gene: TRBJ2-7
V gene: TRBV5-1
CDR3 protein: CASSLSSGNEQYF

J gene: TRBJ2-7
V gene: TRBV5-1
CDR3 protein: CASSLDRPAREQYF

J gene: TRBJ1-2
V gene: TRBV20-1
CDR3 protein: CSARDIPGPPPNYGYTF

J gene: TRBJ2-1
V gene: TRBV7-9
CDR3 protein: CASSPQGTSGNEQFF

J gene: TRBJ2-7
V gene: TRBV10-3
CDR3 protein: CAISADRDNYEQYF

J gene: TRBJ1-1
V gene: TRBV29-1
CDR3 protein: CSVFGGTEAFF

J gene: TRBJ1-2
V gene: TRBV5-4
CDR3 protein: CASSLGQTLGYTF

J gene: TRBJ2-7
V gene: TRBV20-1
CDR3 protein: CSARADYEQYF

J gene: TRBJ2-5
V gene: TRBV11-2
CDR3 protein: CASSLDQRGLKETQYF

J gene: TRBJ2-1
V gene: TRBV12-3/TRBV12-4
CDR3 protein: CASSLRTSGMSYNEQFF

J gene: TRBJ1-4
V gene: TRBV4-1
CDR3 protein: CASQRQQGATNEKLFF

J gene: TRBJ2-7
V gene: TRBV27
CDR3 protein: CASSLGQGRRPYEQYF

J gene: TRBJ2-5
V gene: TRBV5-1
CDR3 protein: CASSHSGLEETQYF

J gene: TRBJ2-3
V gene: TRBV5-1
CDR3 protein: CASSTPTSGRAGRADTQYF

J gene: TRBJ1-5
V gene: TRBV28
CDR3 protein: CASNGEGSNQPQHF

J gene: TRBJ2-3
V gene: TRBV29-1
CDR3 protein: CSDMEQGKGTDTQYF

J gene: TRBJ2-2
V gene: TRBV12-3/TRBV12-4
CDR3 protein: CASSWASGSFGGELFF

J gene: TRBJ2-1
V gene: TRBV5-1
CDR3 protein: CASSLVASGDSYNEQFF

J gene: TRBJ2-5
V gene: TRBV11-2
CDR3 protein: CASSPRTAGGWETQYF

J gene: TRBJ2-7
V gene: TRBV20-1
CDR3 protein: CSASPPGQGVWTEQYF